This T cell receptor beta chain was found in a study of shared clonotypes between healthy human individuals. In the study overall: CD4 naive and memory got three plates each, CD8 naive two, CD8 memory one. Study-wide results and limits: Incompleteness in sorted-subset sequencing, despite large depth, was shown by rarefaction. Among donors, the sharing of clonotypes was expected to be influenced by sequencing depth.

Notes on this clone: Its antigen is not known.

Splitting the CD4+ cells yielded a CD45RA+ naive subset and a CD45RA-negative memory subset. Measured with immunoSEQ multiplex PCR; TCRdb has only the in-frame clones, and not every one. The profile shows over a million clones, around 74% of them singletons. The CDR3 has 15 amino acids. V lost 2 bases and J 3 bases, leaving 14 bases between the germline ends. Germline V gene sequence: CDR1 KGHSH, CDR2 LQKENI. The sequenced sample consisted of memory CD4+ T cells sorted from blood. Indicated subset: CD45RA-negative fraction. V usage is TRBV18 and J usage is TRBJ2-7; a weak D match, TRBD1 (6 bases). This receptor was taken from a man aged 18 to 30 in good health. CDR3 sequence reads: CASSPNRATFYEQYF. The CDR3 DNA is TGTGCCAGCTCACCAAACAGGGCAACCTTCTACGAGCAGTACTTC.